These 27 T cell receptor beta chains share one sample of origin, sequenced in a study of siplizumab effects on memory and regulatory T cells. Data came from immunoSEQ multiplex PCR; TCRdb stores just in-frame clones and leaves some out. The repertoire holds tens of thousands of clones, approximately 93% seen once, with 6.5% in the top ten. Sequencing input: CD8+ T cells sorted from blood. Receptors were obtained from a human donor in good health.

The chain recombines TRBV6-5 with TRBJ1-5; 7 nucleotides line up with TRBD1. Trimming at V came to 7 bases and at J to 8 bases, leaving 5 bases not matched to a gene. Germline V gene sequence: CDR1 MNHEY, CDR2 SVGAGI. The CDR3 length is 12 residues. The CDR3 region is CASTSGTEPQHF. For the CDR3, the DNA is TGTGCCAGCACCTCAGGGACAGAGCCCCAGCATTTT.

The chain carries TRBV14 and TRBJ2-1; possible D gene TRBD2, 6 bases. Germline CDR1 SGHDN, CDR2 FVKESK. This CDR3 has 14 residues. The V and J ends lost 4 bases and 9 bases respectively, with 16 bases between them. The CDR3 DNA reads TGTGCCAGCAGCCGAAACCTGGAGGGGCCTGAGCAGTTCTTC. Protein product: CASSRNLEGPEQFF.

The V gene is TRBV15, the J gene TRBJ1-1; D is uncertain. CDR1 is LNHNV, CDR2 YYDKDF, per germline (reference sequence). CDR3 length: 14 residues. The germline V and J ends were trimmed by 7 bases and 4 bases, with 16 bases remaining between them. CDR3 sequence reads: CATTSHDAGTEAFF. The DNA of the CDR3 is TGTGCCACCACCAGTCATGACGCTGGCACTGAAGCTTTCTTT. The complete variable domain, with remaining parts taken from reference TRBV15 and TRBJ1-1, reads DAMVIQNPRYQVTQFGKPVTLSCSQTLNHNVMYWYQQKSSQAPKLLFHYYDKDFNNEADTPDNFQSRRPNTSFCFLDIRSPGLGDTAMYLCATTSHDAGTEAFFGQGTRLTVV.

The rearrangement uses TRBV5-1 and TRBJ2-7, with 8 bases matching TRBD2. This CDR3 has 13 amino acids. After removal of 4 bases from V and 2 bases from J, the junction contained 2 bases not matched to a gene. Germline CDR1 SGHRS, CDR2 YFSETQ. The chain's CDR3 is CASSPGGTYEQYF. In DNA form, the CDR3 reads TGCGCCAGCAGCCCGGGAGGGACCTACGAGCAGTACTTC. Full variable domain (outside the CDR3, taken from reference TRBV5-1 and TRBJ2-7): KAGVTQTPRYLIKTRGQQVTLSCSPISGHRSVSWYQQTPGQGLQFLFEYFSETQRNKGNFPGRFSGRQFSNSRSEMNVSTLELGDSALYLCASSPGGTYEQYFGPGTRLTVT.

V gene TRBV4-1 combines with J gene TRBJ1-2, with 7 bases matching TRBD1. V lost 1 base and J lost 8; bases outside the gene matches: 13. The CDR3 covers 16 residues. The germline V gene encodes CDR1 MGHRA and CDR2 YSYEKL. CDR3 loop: CASSQASRQGSLGYTF. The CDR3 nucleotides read TGCGCCAGCAGCCAAGCATCGCGACAGGGAAGTTTGGGCTACACCTTC.

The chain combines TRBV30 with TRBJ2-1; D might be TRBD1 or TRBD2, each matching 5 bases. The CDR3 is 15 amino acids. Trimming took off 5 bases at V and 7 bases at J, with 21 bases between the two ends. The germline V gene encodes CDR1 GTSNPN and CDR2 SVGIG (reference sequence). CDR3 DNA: TGTGCCTGGGAAAACGACGGGACCCCCTCTAATGAGCAGTTCTTC. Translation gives CAWENDGTPSNEQFF.

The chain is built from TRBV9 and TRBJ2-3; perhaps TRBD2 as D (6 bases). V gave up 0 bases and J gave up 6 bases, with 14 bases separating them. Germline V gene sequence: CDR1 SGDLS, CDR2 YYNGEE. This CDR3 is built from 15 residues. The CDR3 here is CASSVDGTFIDTQYF. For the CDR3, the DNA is TGTGCCAGCAGCGTAGACGGGACTTTCATCGATACGCAGTATTTT.

This CDR3 is CASSLFGSYEQYF. In DNA form, the CDR3 reads TGTGCCAGTAGTCTCTTCGGCTCCTACGAGCAGTACTTC. This chain connects TRBV19 to TRBJ2-7; no clear D. CDR1 is LNHDA, CDR2 SQIVND, per germline (reference sequence). Trimming left V 5 bases short and J 0 bases short, with 8 bases between. This CDR3 has 13 amino acids. Supplemented by reference TRBV19 and TRBJ2-7, the full variable domain reads DGGITQSPKYLFRKEGQNVTLSCEQNLNHDAMYWYRQDPGQGLRLIYYSQIVNDFQKGDIAEGYSVSREKKESFPLTVTSAQKNPTAFYLCASSLFGSYEQYFGPGTRLTVT.

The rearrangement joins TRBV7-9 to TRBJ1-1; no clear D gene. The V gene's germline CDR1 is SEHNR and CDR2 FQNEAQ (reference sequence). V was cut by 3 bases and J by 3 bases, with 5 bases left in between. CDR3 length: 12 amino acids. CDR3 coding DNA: TGTGCCAGCAGCTTTACGGACACTGAAGCTTTCTTT. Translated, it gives CASSFTDTEAFF. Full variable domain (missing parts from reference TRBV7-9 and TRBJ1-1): DTGVSQNPRHKITKRGQNVTFRCDPISEHNRLYWYRQTLGQGPEFLTYFQNEAQLEKSRLLSDRFSAERPKGSFSTLEIQRTEQGDSAMYLCASSFTDTEAFFGQGTRLTVV.

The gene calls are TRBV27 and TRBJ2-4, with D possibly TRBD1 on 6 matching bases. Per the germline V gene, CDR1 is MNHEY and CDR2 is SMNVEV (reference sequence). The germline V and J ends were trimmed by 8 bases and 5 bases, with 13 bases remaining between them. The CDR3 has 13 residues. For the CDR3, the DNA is TGTGCCAGCGGGTTGGACAGACAAAACATTCAGTACTTC. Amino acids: CASGLDRQNIQYF.

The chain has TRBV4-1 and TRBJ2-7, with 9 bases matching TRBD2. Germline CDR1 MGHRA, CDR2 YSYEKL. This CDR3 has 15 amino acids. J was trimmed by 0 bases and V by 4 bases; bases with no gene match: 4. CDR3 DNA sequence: TGCGCCAGCAGCCTTTCTAGCGGGGCCTCCTACGAGCAGTACTTC. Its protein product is CASSLSSGASYEQYF.

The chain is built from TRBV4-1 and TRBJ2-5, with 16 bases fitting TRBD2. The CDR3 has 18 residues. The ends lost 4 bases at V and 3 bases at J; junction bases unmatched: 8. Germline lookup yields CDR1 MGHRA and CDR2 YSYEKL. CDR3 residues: CASSPGTSGGAWEETQYF. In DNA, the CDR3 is TGCGCCAGCAGCCCCGGGACTAGCGGGGGGGCCTGGGAAGAGACCCAGTACTTC.

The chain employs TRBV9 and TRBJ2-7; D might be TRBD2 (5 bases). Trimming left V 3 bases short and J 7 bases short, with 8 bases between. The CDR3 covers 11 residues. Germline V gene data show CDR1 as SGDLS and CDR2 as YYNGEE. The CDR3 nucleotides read TGTGCCAGCAGCGCTGGCGGGGAGCAGTACTTC. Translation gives CASSAGGEQYF.

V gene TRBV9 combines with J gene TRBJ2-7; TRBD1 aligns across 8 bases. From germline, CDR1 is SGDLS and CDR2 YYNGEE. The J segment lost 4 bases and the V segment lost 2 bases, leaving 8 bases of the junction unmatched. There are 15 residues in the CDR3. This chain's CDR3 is CASSVAGGGMYEQYF. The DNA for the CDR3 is TGTGCCAGCAGCGTGGCAGGGGGCGGCATGTACGAGCAGTACTTC.

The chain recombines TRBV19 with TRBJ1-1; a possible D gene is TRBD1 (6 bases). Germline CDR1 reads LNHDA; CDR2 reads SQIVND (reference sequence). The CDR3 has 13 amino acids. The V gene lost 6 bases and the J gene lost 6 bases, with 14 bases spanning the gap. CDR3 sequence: CASRTGEGPEAFF. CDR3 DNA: TGTGCCAGTAGGACAGGAGAGGGCCCTGAAGCTTTCTTT. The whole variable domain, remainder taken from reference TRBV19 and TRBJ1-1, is DGGITQSPKYLFRKEGQNVTLSCEQNLNHDAMYWYRQDPGQGLRLIYYSQIVNDFQKGDIAEGYSVSREKKESFPLTVTSAQKNPTAFYLCASRTGEGPEAFFGQGTRLTVV.

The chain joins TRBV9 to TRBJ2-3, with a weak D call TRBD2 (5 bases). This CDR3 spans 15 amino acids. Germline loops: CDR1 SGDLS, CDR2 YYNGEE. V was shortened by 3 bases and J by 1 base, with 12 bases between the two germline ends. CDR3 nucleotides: TGTGCCAGCAGCGCGCGGGTGGTTGGCACAGATACGCAGTATTTT. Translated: CASSARVVGTDTQYF.

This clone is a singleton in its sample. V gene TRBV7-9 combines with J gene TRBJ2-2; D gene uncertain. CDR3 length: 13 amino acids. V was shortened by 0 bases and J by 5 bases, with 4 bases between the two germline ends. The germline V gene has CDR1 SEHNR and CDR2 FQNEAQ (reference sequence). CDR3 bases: TGTGCCAGCAGCTTAGCAGAGACCGGGGAGCTGTTTTTT. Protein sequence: CASSLAETGELFF.

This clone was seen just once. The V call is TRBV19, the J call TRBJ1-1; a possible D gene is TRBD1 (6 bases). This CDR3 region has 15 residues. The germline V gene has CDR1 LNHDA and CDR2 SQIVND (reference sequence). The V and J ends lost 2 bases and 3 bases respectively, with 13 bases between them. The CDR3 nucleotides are TGTGCCAGTAGTATAATTCCGGGGGCGGACACTGAAGCTTTCTTT. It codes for CASSIIPGADTEAFF. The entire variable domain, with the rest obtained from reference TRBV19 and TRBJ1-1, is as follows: DGGITQSPKYLFRKEGQNVTLSCEQNLNHDAMYWYRQDPGQGLRLIYYSQIVNDFQKGDIAEGYSVSREKKESFPLTVTSAQKNPTAFYLCASSIIPGADTEAFFGQGTRLTVV.

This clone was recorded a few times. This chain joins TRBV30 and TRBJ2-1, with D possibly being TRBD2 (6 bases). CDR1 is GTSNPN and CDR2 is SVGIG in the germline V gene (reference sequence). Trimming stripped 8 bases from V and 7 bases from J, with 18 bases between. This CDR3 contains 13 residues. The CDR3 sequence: CAAGSPSENEQFF. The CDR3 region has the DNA TGTGCCGCGGGATCCCCCAGTGAGAATGAGCAGTTCTTC.

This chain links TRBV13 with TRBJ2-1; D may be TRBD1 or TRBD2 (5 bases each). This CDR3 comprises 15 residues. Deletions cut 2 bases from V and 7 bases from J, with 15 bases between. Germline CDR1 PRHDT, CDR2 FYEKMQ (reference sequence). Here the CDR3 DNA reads TGTGCCAGCAGCTTACCGGGGCCAGCGAGGAATGAGCAGTTCTTC. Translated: CASSLPGPARNEQFF.

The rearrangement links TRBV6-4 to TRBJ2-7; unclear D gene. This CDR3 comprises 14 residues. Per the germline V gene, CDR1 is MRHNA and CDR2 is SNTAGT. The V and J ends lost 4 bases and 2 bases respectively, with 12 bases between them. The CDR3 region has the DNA TGTGCCAGCAGTGCCCGCAAACAAACCTACGAGCAGTACTTC. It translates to CASSARKQTYEQYF.

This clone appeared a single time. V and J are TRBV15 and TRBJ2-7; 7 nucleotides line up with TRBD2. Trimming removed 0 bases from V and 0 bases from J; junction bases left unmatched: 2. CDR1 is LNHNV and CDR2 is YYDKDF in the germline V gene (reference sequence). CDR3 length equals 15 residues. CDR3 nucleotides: TGTGCCACCAGCAGAGATCGGGAGGACTCCTACGAGCAGTACTTC. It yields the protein CATSRDREDSYEQYF.

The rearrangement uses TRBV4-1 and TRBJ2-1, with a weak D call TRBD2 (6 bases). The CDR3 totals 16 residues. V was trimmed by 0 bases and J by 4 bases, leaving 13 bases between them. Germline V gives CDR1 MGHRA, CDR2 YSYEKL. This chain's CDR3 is CASSQDTASEYNEQFF. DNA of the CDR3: TGCGCCAGCAGCCAAGATACCGCTAGCGAGTACAATGAGCAGTTCTTC.

CDR3 amino acids: CASSRTGYGYTF. In DNA, the CDR3 is TGTGCCAGCAGTCGGACAGGGTATGGCTACACCTTC. V and J are TRBV28 and TRBJ1-2; 8 nucleotides match TRBD1. The germline gives CDR1 MDHEN, CDR2 SYDVKM. Trimming cost V 5 bases and J 5 bases; bases outside gene matches: 1. This CDR3 region has 12 residues.

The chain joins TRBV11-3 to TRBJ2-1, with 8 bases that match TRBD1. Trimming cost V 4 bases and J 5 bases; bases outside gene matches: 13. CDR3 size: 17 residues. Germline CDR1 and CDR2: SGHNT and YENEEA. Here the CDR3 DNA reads TGTGCCAGCAGCTCCGATCCGAGACAGGGGTACAACAATGAGCAGTTCTTC. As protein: CASSSDPRQGYNNEQFF.

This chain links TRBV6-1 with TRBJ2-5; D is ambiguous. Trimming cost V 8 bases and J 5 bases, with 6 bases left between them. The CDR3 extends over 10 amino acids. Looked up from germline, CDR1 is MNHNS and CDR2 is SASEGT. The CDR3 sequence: CASQWETQYF. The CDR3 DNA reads TGTGCCAGCCAATGGGAGACCCAGTACTTC.

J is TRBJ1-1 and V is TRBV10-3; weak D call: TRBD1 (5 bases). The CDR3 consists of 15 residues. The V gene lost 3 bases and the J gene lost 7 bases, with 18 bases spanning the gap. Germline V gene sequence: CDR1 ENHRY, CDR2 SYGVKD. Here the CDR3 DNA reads TGTGCCATCAGTGATATCGACAGCCACCCAGGTGAAGCTTTCTTT. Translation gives CAISDIDSHPGEAFF.